Below, one T cell receptor beta chain is given with its context. This clone was observed a handful of times. Its antigen remains unidentified. Per-base quality was not reported, and no clone a single base away is much larger than it. These data are taken from a study of cytomegalovirus exposure and HLA in healthy donors (dated by TCRdb to about 2017). In terms of the full investigation: In an earlier analysis of 450 to 750 of the donors, less than 350 Gb of sequence data and 90 million to 120 million unique TCR beta sequences from roughly 200 million T cells were reported. Roughly 300 gigabases of sequencing data and some 85 million unique TCR sequences were included in an early release covering over 600 HLA-typed donors. The genetic ancestry cluster associated with self-reported Caucasian donors included 81% of the roughly 390 genotyped donors. The study aimed to test whether cataloging public T cell receptors could reveal signatures of past pathogen exposure. The study used immunosequencing to profile the T cell repertoires of approximately 640 subjects and linked those repertoires to cytomegalovirus serostatus. Along with the approximately 600-subject first cohort, a separate validation cohort of roughly 110 different subjects was used. To predict cytomegalovirus infection status, the study brought together high-throughput TCR immunosequencing, statistical association of individual TCRs with disease status, and machine learning. A later analysis re-examined previously published TCR beta repertoires from roughly 720 donors and added high-resolution HLA genotyping to investigate patterns of TCR occurrence. In the later analysis, no new phenotypic data were used to find candidate immune exposures; instead, reliance was placed on TCR beta sequences and their occurrence across donors. An earlier analysis of several hundred of the donors used high-throughput TCR beta sequencing to judge whether each TCR beta V gene segment behaved as functional or pseudogenic. Donor age, sex, ethnicity and CMV serostatus were collected together with the repertoire data. A later genetic analysis used genome-wide SNP genotypes for about three fifths of the 666 donors, treating that subset as a discovery cohort. All discovery cohort repertoires had been generated on a single sequencing platform. Class I and class II HLA loci were covered by the typing at four-digit resolution. Typing coverage varied by locus: about 620-640 donors for A, B, C, DRB1 and DQB1; approximately 520 for DQA1; 606 for DPA1; fewer than 480 for DPB1. Roughly five DR-DQ haplotypes were treated as single units for association and clustering because of strong linkage in the cohort. Among 300 to 450 genotyped donors of the cohort, an average of about 240,000 unique TCR beta nucleotide sequences were sequenced per donor, roughly a sixth of them non-productive.

Points the paper makes about the study in general: Linkage disequilibrium might explain the correlated functional status among segregating V segments, but an unknown experimental factor could not be excluded. In the study, around 160 TCR beta chains were listed as associated with cytomegalovirus. A further reported finding was that TCR beta sequences accurately predicted the HLA-A and HLA-B alleles for most subjects in the first cohort. In a later analysis, around 17,000 TCR beta sequences were associated with specific HLA alleles at a false discovery rate of 0.05. The authors suggested that the approach could potentially be generalized to other disease states and immunological phenotypes. Over 15 rarely observed V segments, including chromosome 9 orphons, were excluded from the earlier analysis of approximately 500 of the donors because counts were too low. Some IMGT-functional V segments, including TRBV6-2 and TRBV6-3, could not be told apart with the 87-base-pair reads, so those segments were excluded. Because HLA typing was unavailable for some donors at each locus, only the typed subset was used in association tests. Only TCR beta chains were sequenced in this cohort, and the absence of alpha or paired-chain data limited detectable features. A later analysis found that HLA-associated TCR beta chains were more clonally expanded and had lower generation probabilities than equally common non-associated chains. According to a later analysis, TCR association rates differed among HLA loci, with DRB1 alleles showing the most associated TCRs and HLA-C alleles showing the fewest. In both the original and validation cohorts, the classifier was reported to diagnose cytomegalovirus status with high specificity and sensitivity. According to a later genetic analysis, donors in an Asian-associated ancestry cluster had fewer N-insertions in productive TCRs than the roughly 700-donor mean. CMV serostatus was the only immune exposure information available for the cohort. A group of highly shared sequence variants was considered likely to be a technical artifact of the sequencing pipeline. Presence/absence analyses assumed roughly uniform sequencing depth across donors, an assumption that may not hold. Assigning TCR associations to individual alleles was difficult when HLA alleles, especially DR and DQ, strongly co-occurred. An earlier analysis of some 560 of the donors showed that most TCR beta V segments appeared in productive rearrangements either about 90% or about 30% of the time, which broadly matched IMGT annotations. A later genetic analysis associated a missense DCLRE1C variant with V-gene and J-gene trimming of TCR beta chains, and an independent cohort replicated the association. A few of the identified cytomegalovirus-associated TCR beta chains were confirmed in vitro to be specific for cytomegalovirus antigens. Several of the top co-occurrence clusters appeared to be linked to parvovirus B19, influenza, CMV and Epstein-Barr virus, according to a later analysis. Across donors, most TCR sequences were observed very rarely, whereas some public TCRs were present in many individuals. A later analysis found that most CMV-associated TCR beta chains appeared HLA-restricted, with HLA associations seemingly driven largely by CMV exposure.

Its CDR3 holds 15 amino acids, cysteine through phenylalanine. The retained sequence is limited to the CDR3, 45 bases, with the frame set at the first base. The germline V gene gives CDR1 as MGHRA and CDR2 as YSYEKL. The junction carries 18 bases between V and J, which are trimmed by 4 bases and 6 bases respectively. Library preparation used the immunoSEQ multiplex PCR assay. For the multiplex PCR, a mixture combining 60 forward primers for TCR Vbeta segments and 13 reverse primers for TCR Jbeta segments was used. The CDR3 region of rearranged TCR beta genes was amplified from genomic DNA by a multiplex PCR assay. On the Illumina HiSeq System, the amplified TCR beta libraries were sequenced as 87-base-pair reads. Regarding the original processing steps: A later analysis tallied 70 million to 100 million unique TCR beta chains across the roughly 610 repertoires, and about 10 million of those chains were shared by two or more donors. To remove PCR and sequencing errors, raw reads were error-corrected and collapsed into unique sequences using a nearest-neighbor algorithm that merged closely related sequences. V, D and J gene segments were assigned by aligning CDR3 sequences to IMGT reference sequences. For a sequence to be retained, a match of at least six nucleotides was required to both a V gene segment and a J gene segment. Rearrangements were called productive when the CDR3 lacked stop codons and stayed in frame with V and J; all others were non-productive. Following IMGT convention, CDR3 was defined as the stretch from the second conserved V-encoded cysteine to the conserved J-encoded phenylalanine. Sequences without an unambiguous match to a single V gene segment were excluded from the earlier analysis of 450 to 750 of the donors. In an earlier analysis of about 590 of the donors, a V segment was called functional when productive rearrangements were above 56.7%, and segregating when the standard deviation between donors exceeded 5%. A statistical classification framework was built to diagnose cytomegalovirus status from the catalog of TCR beta chain sequences. In a later analysis, V and J genes were assigned by comparing TCR nucleotide sequences against IMGT/GENE-DB human TR gene sequences. In a later analysis, CDR3 sequences and most-parsimonious VDJ recombination scenarios were assigned using the TCRdist pipeline. In a later analysis, every TCR beta chain was defined by the combination of its CDR3 amino acid sequence and its V-gene family, and reads without a unique V-gene family were dropped. In a later analysis, 450 to 600 highly shared, low-generation-probability nucleotide sequences were removed to address suspected cross-contamination and a sequencing artifact. In a later analysis, a clonal expansion index was calculated for each public chain from normalized within-repertoire ranks of inferred template counts. Generation probabilities in a later analysis came from a VDJ recombination model fitted to out-of-frame rearrangements, and those results were checked against IGoR. In a later analysis, hypergeometric tests were used to score TCR-TCR, TCR-HLA and TCR-CMV co-occurrence, with a repertoire-size bias correction applied to TCR pairs. To estimate false discovery rates, a later analysis permuted the HLA or CMV assignments 20 times. In a later analysis, co-occurring TCRs were grouped using DBSCAN, with TCRdist sequence similarity added in when clustering inside HLA-allele-positive subsets. Co-occurrence clustering excluded repertoires with fewer than 30,000 or more than 120,000 public chains, plus five with anomalous nucleotide sharing. As stored in TCRdb, this immuneACCESS dataset retains in-frame rearrangements with V and J assigned. A fraction of the clones does not appear; measured against another copy, unresolved V genes explain less than half of the discrepancy, and the remainder lacks a known reason. The V and J calls and the clone size are those of that table, but D and trimming were determined from the DNA. This sample holds about 110,000 clones; 74% were observed only once. The ten largest make up about 2.6% of the sample.

The cohort consisted of some 670 healthy bone marrow donors. At the time of sampling, every cohort member was nominally healthy, though immune exposures that went unrecorded were likely present. The donor tested CMV seropositive and was one of the 289 seropositive cohort members. Each donor provided a peripheral blood sample, and peripheral blood mononuclear cells were used for TCR beta sequencing. Genomic DNA extraction from the blood cell samples was performed with the Qiagen DNeasy Blood Extraction Kit. The V gene is TRBV4-1 and the J gene is TRBJ1-1, with the D gene not confidently named. The receptor was derived from a man aged 50 or older in good health and CMV-seropositive. The sequencing sample was made of PBMCs. The DNA sequence follows: TGCGCCAGCAGCCGACTTGGGAGGGATTTATCTGAAGCTTTCTTT. Protein translation: CASSRLGRDLSEAFF.